The clone carrying this T cell receptor beta chain was seen more than once but under ten times. Its specificity is unknown. This record comes from a study of blood T cells in healthy people across ages. For the second PCR, which ran for roughly 6 to 12 cycles, a sample-barcoded 5' primer and a J-beta primer mix were used. TCRdb reprocessed the 5' RACE reads via MiXCR and lists one record per CDR3 protein. The sample lists about a million distinct CDR3 sequences, approximately 38% occurring once. The CDR3 sequence is 15 residues long. Germline lookup yields CDR1 SGDLS and CDR2 YYNGEE. V lost 0 bases, J lost 2 bases, and 12 bases lay in between. The study's findings and limits: Diversity estimated from one million T cells was considered an underestimate.

The TCR comes from a man between 18 and 35 years old in good health. Sequenced input: blood. The rearrangement links TRBV9 to TRBJ2-7; no definite D call. The DNA of the CDR3 is TGTGCCAGCAGCGTAGCTACGGGCTCTGCCTACGAGCAGTACTTC. Translation gives CASSVATGSAYEQYF. Variable domain in full (rest from reference TRBV9 and TRBJ2-7): DSGVTQTPKHLITATGQRVTLRCSPRSGDLSVYWYQQSLDQGLQFLIQYYNGEERAKGNILERFSAQQFPDLHSELNLSSLELGDSALYFCASSVATGSAYEQYFGPGTRLTVT.